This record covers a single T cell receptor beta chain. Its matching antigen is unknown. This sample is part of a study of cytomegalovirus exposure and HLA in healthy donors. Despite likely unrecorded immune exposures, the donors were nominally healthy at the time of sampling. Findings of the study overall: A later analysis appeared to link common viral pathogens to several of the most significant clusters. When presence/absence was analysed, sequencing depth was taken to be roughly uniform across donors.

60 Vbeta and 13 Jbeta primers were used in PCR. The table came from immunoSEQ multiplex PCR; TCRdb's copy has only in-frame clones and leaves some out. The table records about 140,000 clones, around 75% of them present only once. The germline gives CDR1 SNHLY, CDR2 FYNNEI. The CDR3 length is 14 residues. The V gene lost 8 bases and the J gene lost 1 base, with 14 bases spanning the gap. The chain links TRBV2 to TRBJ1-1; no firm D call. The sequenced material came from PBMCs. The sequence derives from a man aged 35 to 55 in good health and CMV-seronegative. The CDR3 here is CASVTAAGNTEAFF. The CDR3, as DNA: TGTGCCAGCGTCACGGCCGCGGGGAACACTGAAGCTTTCTTT. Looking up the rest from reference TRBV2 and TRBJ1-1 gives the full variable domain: EPEVTQTPSHQVTQMGQEVILRCVPISNHLYFYWYRQILGQKVEFLVSFYNNEISEKSEIFDDQFSVERPDGSNFTLKIRSTKLEDSAMYFCASVTAAGNTEAFFGQGTRLTVV.